This T cell receptor beta chain was identified in a study of regulatory T cells in long-lasting Graves disease. CDR1 is MNHNS and CDR2 is SASEGT in the germline V gene. J gave up 6 bases and V 3 bases, and 10 bases lay outside the gene matches. The CDR3 runs 16 residues. Arm-PCR with iRepertoire HTBI primers amplified the CDR3 regions for these TCR beta libraries. TCRdb redid the calling of the multiplex PCR reads with MiXCR, one entry per CDR3 protein. The top ten clones hold about 20% of a sample with 600,000 to 650,000 distinct CDR3 sequences, around 17% of them seen once. Time point described: newly diagnosed GD, antithyroid drugs for less than 3 months. PBMCs were the source of the RNA used for TCR sequencing. The data also belong to a second study, concerning T cells in Graves' hyperthyroidism and ophthalmopathy.

This sample comprised peripheral blood mononuclear cells (PBMCs), obtained at new diagnosis, from a patient treated with antithyroid drugs. The receptor's source is a woman aged 25-40 years with Graves disease. V is TRBV6-1 and J is TRBJ2-3; 9 bases map to TRBD1. The DNA of the CDR3 is TGTGCCAGCAGTGAGGCCCGACAGGGGGGCTTTGATACGCAGTATTTT. Translated, it gives CASSEARQGGFDTQYF.